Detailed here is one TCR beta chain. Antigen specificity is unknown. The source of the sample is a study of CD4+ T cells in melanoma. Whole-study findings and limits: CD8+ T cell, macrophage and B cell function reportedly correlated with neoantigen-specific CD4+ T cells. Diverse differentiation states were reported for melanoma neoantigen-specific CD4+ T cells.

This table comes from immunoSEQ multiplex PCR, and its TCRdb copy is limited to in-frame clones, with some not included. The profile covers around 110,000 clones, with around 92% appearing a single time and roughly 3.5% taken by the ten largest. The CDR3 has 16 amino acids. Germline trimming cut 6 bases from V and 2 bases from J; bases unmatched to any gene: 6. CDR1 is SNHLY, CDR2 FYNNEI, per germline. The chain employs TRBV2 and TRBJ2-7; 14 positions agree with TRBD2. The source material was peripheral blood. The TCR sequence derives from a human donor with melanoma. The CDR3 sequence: CASRPGLAGVTYEQYF. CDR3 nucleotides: TGTGCCAGCAGGCCGGGACTAGCGGGAGTCACCTACGAGCAGTACTTC.